Presented here are 21 T cell receptor beta chains from one specimen sequenced in a study of cytomegalovirus exposure and HLA in healthy donors. The primer mix had 60 Vbeta and 13 Jbeta primers. TCRdb keeps only in-frame clones here, not all; method: immunoSEQ multiplex PCR. Of around 150,000 clones in the sample, 80% were seen once. Sequencing used PBMCs. Receptor source: a man aged 25-45 years in good health and CMV-seronegative.

The chain joins TRBV19 to TRBJ1-5, with 10 bases that match TRBD1. The CDR3 is made up of 15 amino acids. With 6 bases clipped from V and 1 base from J, the junction kept 3 bases outside the gene matches. Germline CDR1 and CDR2: LNHDA and SQIVND (reference sequence). The CDR3 DNA reads TGTGCCAGTAGCCAGGACAGGGGGAGCAATCAGCCCCAGCATTTT. It encodes CASSQDRGSNQPQHF.

Note on this clone: One junction end disagrees with the germline gene, perhaps due to a read error. This rearrangement joins TRBV7-7 to TRBJ2-5; the match to TRBD1 covers 11 bases. Germline lookup yields CDR1 SSHAT and CDR2 FNYEAQ (reference sequence). CDR3 size: 17 residues. Here the CDR3 reads CASSLLFGQGAGETQYF. The CDR3, as DNA: TGTGCTAGCAGCTTACTATTCGGACAGGGGGCGGGAGAGACCCAGTACTTC. Full variable domain (rest looked up from reference TRBV7-7 and TRBJ2-5): GAGVSQSPRYKVTKRGQDVTLRCDPISSHATLYWYQQALGQGPEFLTYFNYEAQPDKSGLPSDRFSAERPEGSISTLTIQRTEQRDSAMYRCASSLLFGQGAGETQYFGPGTRLLVL.

This clone was counted at least ten times. The rearrangement links TRBV6-1 to TRBJ1-2; D uncertain. Trimming left V 3 bases short and J 1 base short, with 3 bases between. CDR3 length: 12 residues. Germline CDR1 reads MNHNS; CDR2 reads SASEGT. CDR3 region: CASSDNNYGYTF. CDR3 coding DNA: TGTGCCAGCAGTGACAATAACTATGGCTACACCTTC.

The rearrangement uses TRBV28 and TRBJ2-7; possible D gene TRBD1, 5 bases. CDR1 MDHEN and CDR2 SYDVKM come from the germline V gene. The CDR3 has 15 amino acids. Trimming shortened V by 3 bases and J by 5 bases, and 17 bases separated the two germline ends. The CDR3 coding sequence is TGTGCCAGCAGTTTTGGTGGTCAGGGTGGCGACGAGCAGTACTTC. Protein product: CASSFGGQGGDEQYF.

This clone has more than one count but fewer than ten. This chain uses TRBV7-2 with TRBJ2-3, with TRBD2 as a possible D gene (5 bases). The CDR3 extends over 16 amino acids. Deletions cut 1 base from V and 2 bases from J, with 13 bases between. In germline, CDR1 is SGHTA, CDR2 FQGNSA. DNA for the CDR3: TGTGCCAGCAGCTTAGATGAACGGGGTTACACAGATACGCAGTATTTT. Translated: CASSLDERGYTDTQYF.

V gene TRBV5-4 combines with J gene TRBJ1-2; D not certain. This CDR3 is built from 15 residues. V was clipped by 3 bases and J by 0 bases, with 12 bases between them. CDR1 SGHNT and CDR2 YYREEE come from the germline V gene (reference sequence). The CDR3 region has the DNA TGTGCCAGCAGCTCTACTGACGGAGCTAACTATGGCTACACCTTC. The encoded protein is CASSSTDGANYGYTF.

This sequence joins TRBV19 and TRBJ1-1, with TRBD1 identical over 7 bases. CDR1 and CDR2 from the germline V gene are LNHDA and SQIVND (reference sequence). J was trimmed by 0 bases and V by 7 bases; bases with no gene match: 5. This CDR3 comprises 14 residues. CDR3 DNA: TGTGCCAGTACCGAAGACAGGGTGAACACTGAAGCTTTCTTT. This codes for CASTEDRVNTEAFF.

This clone was seen just once. This rearrangement joins TRBV28 to TRBJ2-7, with a possible D match to TRBD2 (6 bases). Trimming took 5 bases from V and 3 from J, leaving 14 bases between them. Germline V gene data show CDR1 as MDHEN and CDR2 as SYDVKM. The CDR3 is made up of 14 amino acids. CDR3 nucleotide sequence: TGTGCCAGCAGTCCCGGGACTTCCCACTACGAGCAGTACTTC. Protein sequence: CASSPGTSHYEQYF. The whole variable domain, remainder taken from reference TRBV28 and TRBJ2-7, is DVKVTQSSRYLVKRTGEKVFLECVQDMDHENMFWYRQDPGLGLRLIYFSYDVKMKEKGDIPEGYSVSREKKERFSLILESASTNQTSMYLCASSPGTSHYEQYFGPGTRLTVT.

The gene calls are TRBV11-3 and TRBJ1-1, with D possibly matching TRBD1 (6 bases). This CDR3 comprises 15 residues. Per the germline V gene, CDR1 is SGHNT and CDR2 is YENEEA. V was cut by 1 base and J by 1 base, with 10 bases left in between. CDR3 sequence (DNA): TGTGCCAGCAGCTTAGGGGGACACTCGAACACTGAAGCTTTCTTT. It translates to CASSLGGHSNTEAFF.

The chain employs TRBV19 and TRBJ2-7, with 9 nucleotides matching TRBD2. The CDR3 length is 17 residues. The V and J ends lost 6 bases and 1 base, in that order; junction bases with no gene match: 13. Germline V gene data show CDR1 as LNHDA and CDR2 as SQIVND (reference sequence). The CDR3 region is CASRPVSASGVSYEQYF. The CDR3 nucleotides read TGTGCCAGTAGACCCGTGTCGGCTAGCGGGGTGTCCTACGAGCAGTACTTC.

The chain recombines TRBV12-5 with TRBJ2-1; possibly TRBD2 for D (6 bases). CDR1 and CDR2 (germline): LGHNT, FRNRAP. The CDR3 is 12 amino acids. V dropped 7 bases and J dropped 10 bases, with 14 bases sitting between them. The CDR3 sequence: CASAGAGREQFF. The CDR3 DNA sequence: TGTGCTAGTGCCGGGGCGGGGAGGGAGCAGTTCTTC.

The V gene is TRBV19, the J gene TRBJ2-5, with 10 bases matching TRBD1. The V and J ends lost 3 bases and 5 bases, in that order; junction bases with no gene match: 6. Per germline, CDR1 LNHDA and CDR2 SQIVND (reference sequence). The CDR3 extends over 15 amino acids. CDR3 in DNA: TGTGCCAGTAGTATTGGGACAGGGGTTTTGGAGACCCAGTACTTC. Translated: CASSIGTGVLETQYF.

The chain has TRBV5-1 and TRBJ1-4; D is unresolved. Germline V gene lookup returns CDR1 SGHRS and CDR2 YFSETQ. This CDR3 comprises 17 residues. Trimming cost V 0 bases and J 0 bases, with 12 bases left between them. The DNA for the CDR3 is TGCGCCAGCAGCTTGGCCTCTACAGCGGCAACTAATGAAAAACTGTTTTTT. Translation: CASSLASTAATNEKLFF. Complete variable domain (other parts from reference TRBV5-1 and TRBJ1-4): KAGVTQTPRYLIKTRGQQVTLSCSPISGHRSVSWYQQTPGQGLQFLFEYFSETQRNKGNFPGRFSGRQFSNSRSEMNVSTLELGDSALYLCASSLASTAATNEKLFFGSGTQLSVL.

This chain connects TRBV7-9 to TRBJ1-1; tentatively, D is TRBD1 (6 bases). Trimming shortened V by 5 bases and J by 7 bases, and 11 bases separated the two germline ends. The CDR3 has 12 amino acids. Germline V gene lookup returns CDR1 SEHNR and CDR2 FQNEAQ (reference sequence). CDR3: CASSDGQNEAFF. The CDR3 region has the DNA TGTGCCAGCAGCGACGGACAGAATGAAGCTTTCTTT.

The chain couples TRBV21-1 to TRBJ2-2; TRBD1 is the table's D call, not checked against the DNA. TRBV21-1 is tagged as a pseudogene. This CDR3 contains 16 residues. The CDR3 sequence: CASSKSGTGGGGELFF. The CDR3 region has the DNA TGTGCCAGCAGCAAGTCGGGGACAGGGGGCGGCGGGGAGCTGTTTTTT.

The genes are TRBV28 and TRBJ1-2; TRBD1 agrees at 8 bases. The length of the CDR3 is 16 residues. The V gene's germline CDR1 is MDHEN and CDR2 SYDVKM. V gave up 6 bases and J gave up 4 bases; unmatched junction bases: 13. The CDR3 coding sequence is TGTGCCAGCAGGACCAACGGACAGGGTAGCATCTATGGCTACACCTTC. Its translation is CASRTNGQGSIYGYTF.

J is TRBJ2-4 and V is TRBV27, with 7 bases fitting TRBD1. Germline V CDR1 and CDR2: MNHEY, SMNVEV (reference sequence). The CDR3 consists of 15 residues. V trimming: 5 bases; J trimming: 5 bases; junction bases outside the gene matches: 9. The chain's CDR3 is CASSRTGTVENIQYF. CDR3 DNA: TGTGCCAGCAGTCGGACTGGGACAGTCGAAAACATTCAGTACTTC.

The J gene is TRBJ1-4, the V gene TRBV2; TRBD1 matches at 7 bases. The germline V gene has CDR1 SNHLY and CDR2 FYNNEI. There are 15 residues in the CDR3. With V trimmed by 6 bases and J by 7 bases, 11 bases remained unmatched. The CDR3 DNA sequence: TGTGCCAGCAGCGTACAGGGGCAGCGAAGTGAAAAACTGTTTTTT. Translation: CASSVQGQRSEKLFF.

V usage is TRBV4-2 and J usage is TRBJ2-2; D is uncertain. Germline-derived CDR1 and CDR2 are LGHNA and YNFKEQ. There are 16 residues in the CDR3. V shed 4 bases and J shed 1 base, with 13 bases lying between them. CDR3 protein: CASSLGTIGNTGELFF. The DNA for the CDR3 is TGTGCCAGCAGCCTAGGCACTATCGGGAACACCGGGGAGCTGTTTTTT.

The chain couples TRBV6-5 to TRBJ1-3; unclear D gene. This CDR3 spans 13 amino acids. V gave up 10 bases and J gave up 4 bases, with 14 bases separating them. Germline CDR1 is MNHEY and CDR2 is SVGAGI. The CDR3 DNA reads TGTGCCACGGAGTCGGGGTCCGGAAACACCATATATTTT. This translates into CATESGSGNTIYF.

In regard to this clone: An end of the junction does not agree with germline; a read error may underlie this. The gene calls are TRBV5-1 and TRBJ1-2; no firm D call. This CDR3 comprises 14 residues. The V gene's germline CDR1 is SGHRS and CDR2 YFSETQ. In nucleotides, the CDR3 is TGCGCCAGCAGCTTGGCGAACAATAACTATGGCTACCCCTTC. Translated: CASSLANNNYGYPF.